These 10 T cell receptor beta chains came from one sample sequenced in a study of regulatory T cells in long-lasting Graves disease. Time point of the sample: newly diagnosed GD, antithyroid drugs for less than 3 months. The TCR library used RNA extracted from PBMCs. Through Arm-PCR of CDR3 regions and iRepertoire HTBI primers, TCR beta libraries were built. TCRdb independently ran MiXCR on the multiplex PCR reads; one entry per CDR3 protein. This table has hundreds of thousands of distinct CDR3 sequences, around 15% appearing once. The same sample was also used in a study of T cells in Graves' hyperthyroidism and ophthalmopathy.

This material consisted of peripheral blood mononuclear cells (PBMCs), taken at new diagnosis, from a patient treated with antithyroid drugs. The receptor source for this set is a man aged 40-49 years with Graves disease.

This clonotype was found many times. The V gene is TRBV6-5, the J gene TRBJ2-1, with D possibly matching TRBD2 (6 bases). Deletions cut 2 bases from V and 8 bases from J, with 16 bases between. Germline assignment: CDR1 MNHEY and CDR2 SVGAGI. The CDR3 is 15 amino acids. CDR3 sequence (DNA): TGTGCCAGCAGTTACCGCGGGGAGAAAAGCGATGAGCAGTTCTTC. This codes for CASSYRGEKSDEQFF.

Only a few counts were recorded for this clonotype. The germline gene is not matched at one end of the junction; a read error may be the cause. The chain links TRBV29-1 to TRBJ2-2; D remains ambiguous. CDR3 size: 11 residues. Per germline, CDR1 SQVTM and CDR2 ANQGSEA. CDR3 sequence reads: CSVGNAGELFF. As DNA, the CDR3 is TGCAGCGTTGGGAACGCCGGGGAGCTGTTTTTT.

About this clonotype itself: A much larger clone lies one base from this, so it may be a read error. J is TRBJ2-1 and V is TRBV20-1, with no clear D. V was pared by 5 bases and J by 13 bases, with 18 bases between. The CDR3 is made up of 12 amino acids. Germline CDR1 is DFQATT and CDR2 is SNEGSKA (reference sequence). In DNA, the CDR3 is TGCAGTGCTTATTCGACGGCCGAGACCCAGTTCTTC. It yields the protein CSAYSTAETQFF.

The V gene is TRBV5-4, the J gene TRBJ1-3, with D maybe TRBD1 (6 bases). Trimming stripped 4 bases from V and 3 bases from J, with 14 bases between. The CDR3 spans 15 residues. Per germline, CDR1 SGHNT and CDR2 YYREEE (reference sequence). The CDR3 is CASSRGRELGNTIYF. In DNA, the CDR3 is TGTGCCAGCAGCCGGGGGCGGGAGCTTGGAAACACCATATATTTT.

A note on this clonotype: A clone one base away is much larger, so this may be a read error. DNA for the CDR3: TGTGCCGGCAGAACAAGGGACAGCTATTATCAGCCCCAGCATTTT. Its protein is CAGRTRDSYYQPQHF. V usage is TRBV27 and J usage is TRBJ1-5; 7 nucleotides agree with TRBD1. The germline gives CDR1 MNHEY, CDR2 SMNVEV (reference sequence). This CDR3 comprises 15 residues.

There are many counts of this clonotype. This chain uses TRBV28 with TRBJ1-3; D is undetermined. The germline V gene has CDR1 MDHEN and CDR2 SYDVKM. Trimming took 4 bases from V and 0 from J, leaving 16 bases between them. The CDR3 sequence is 17 residues long. CDR3 sequence (DNA): TGTGCCAGCAGTTCCCCCTCGGCACAGAGCTCTGGAAACACCATATATTTT. It translates to CASSSPSAQSSGNTIYF.

This clonotype was found many times. The CDR3 DNA reads TGCAGTGCTAGAGATCGGGGACATTGGCAAAGAAAACTGTTTTTT. Protein: CSARDRGHWQRKLFF. The chain carries TRBV20-1 and TRBJ1-4; TRBD1 might be the D (6 bases). Trimming shortened V by 0 bases and J by 10 bases, and 18 bases separated the two germline ends. CDR1 and CDR2 from the germline V gene are DFQATT and SNEGSKA (reference sequence). The CDR3 sequence is 15 residues long.

Many counts were recorded for this clonotype. The V gene is TRBV6-1, the J gene TRBJ2-7; 8 bases line up with TRBD1. Germline loops: CDR1 MNHNS, CDR2 SASEGT. The CDR3 is 15 amino acids. The V segment lost 7 bases and the J segment 5 bases; nucleotides outside the gene matches: 13. This CDR3 reads CASTRRRTGSHEQYF. CDR3 sequence (DNA): TGTGCCAGCACCAGAAGAAGGACAGGGTCCCACGAGCAGTACTTC.

This clonotype was observed at least ten times. The gene calls are TRBV28 and TRBJ2-1, with TRBD2 identical over 12 bases. This CDR3 has 15 amino acids. CDR1 MDHEN and CDR2 SYDVKM come from the germline V gene. V lost 5 bases to trimming and J lost 5 bases; unmatched junction nucleotides: 4. The CDR3 reads CASSIGLAGNNEQFF. The CDR3 coding sequence is TGTGCCAGCAGTATCGGACTAGCGGGAAACAATGAGCAGTTCTTC.

Regarding this clonotype: A single base separates this from a much larger clone, so it may be a read error. The CDR3 sequence is CASSPRLAGWQDEQFF. In DNA, the CDR3 is TGCGCCAGCAGCCCGCGACTAGCGGGGTGGCAGGATGAGCAGTTCTTC. The chain has TRBV4-1 and TRBJ2-1; the match to TRBD2 covers 11 bases. The CDR3 runs to 16 residues. Germline V CDR1 and CDR2: MGHRA, YSYEKL. V shed 4 bases and J 8 bases; nucleotides not matched to a gene: 10.